The next 3 T cell receptor beta chains were all read from a single sample in a study of T cells in Graves' hyperthyroidism and ophthalmopathy. Using RNA transcripts as the source, TCR beta CDR3 regions were amplified. An initial round of RT-PCR targeting the TCR CDR3 relied on the HTBI primer set. TCRdb fed the multiplex PCR reads into MiXCR, producing one record per CDR3 protein. The repertoire holds 300,000 to 450,000 distinct CDR3 sequences, with roughly 13% as singletons. Sequencing input: blood. All receptors come from a man in his thirties or forties with Graves' hyperthyroidism that later progressed to Graves' ophthalmopathy.

The table lists this clonotype with many counts. The chain links TRBV6-1 to TRBJ1-6; a possible D gene is TRBD1 (6 bases). The CDR3 totals 19 residues. V lost 0 bases, J lost 1 base, and 16 bases lay in between. Per the germline V gene, CDR1 is MNHNS and CDR2 is SASEGT. For the CDR3, the DNA is TGTGCCAGCAGTGAAGCTGACTTTCAGGGGAGGTCCTATAATTCACCCCTCCACTTT. Encoded protein: CASSEADFQGRSYNSPLHF.

On this clonotype: A read error may explain this, as a much larger clone is one base away. This chain joins TRBV7-9 and TRBJ2-7; a weak D match, TRBD1 (7 bases). CDR1 and CDR2 (germline): SEHNR, FQNEAQ (reference sequence). The CDR3 spans 14 residues. The DNA of the CDR3 is TGTGCCAGCAGCCGCAGGGGGGCCGCCTACGAGCCGTACTTC. Encoded protein: CASSRRGAAYEPYF.

This chain uses TRBV6-1 with TRBJ2-7, with D maybe TRBD1 (5 bases). Germline CDR1 MNHNS, CDR2 SASEGT. V was cut by 9 bases and J by 2 bases, with 14 bases left in between. The CDR3 is 13 residues long. The CDR3 region is CARSPGITYEQYF. The CDR3, as DNA: TGTGCCAGAAGTCCAGGGATAACCTACGAGCAGTACTTC.